This TCR beta chain was recovered during a study of blood T cell repertoires in COVID-19. Study-wide background: Samples representing acute and convalescent COVID-19 were sourced from the United States, Italy and Spain. Sample material is recorded as cDNA or gDNA derived from T cells, B-cell-depleted T cells, or PBMCs.

Methods used by the authors: Scientists estimated how many nucleated cells there were by amplifying reference gene primers. Repertoires were generated with immunoSEQ multiplex PCR, while TCRdb's copy carries only in-frame clones and drops some. V, J and clone size reflect that table, while D and trimming were determined from the DNA. The table includes 15,000 to 17,000 clones, 85% to 90% detected once. The CDR3 spans 14 residues. V was clipped by 1 base and J by 8 bases, with 15 bases between them. Germline values: CDR1 SGHRS, CDR2 YFSETQ. Material: peripheral blood. The TCR was taken from a man aged 60 to 75 with acute or convalescent COVID-19. This chain uses TRBV5-1 with TRBJ1-1; D might be TRBD1 (5 bases). In DNA, the CDR3 is TGCGCCAGCAGCTTGCAAGGCAGGGCAGTGGAAGCTTTCTTT. This encodes CASSLQGRAVEAFF.